This T cell receptor beta chain was captured in a study of blood T cell repertoires in COVID-19. Study context: Sites in the United States, Italy and Spain provided acute and convalescent COVID-19 samples. Sources were T cells, B-cell-depleted T cells, or PBMCs; the material itself was cDNA or gDNA.

Trimming shortened V by 2 bases and J by 8 bases, and 25 bases separated the two germline ends. The germline CDR1 and CDR2 sequences are SGHDN and FVKESK. This CDR3 has 18 amino acids. The study recruited people aged about 18 to 89 years across 24 US areas. Original processing notes: By means of reference gene primer amplification, nucleated cell counts were estimated. Assay used: immunoSEQ multiplex PCR; TCRdb lists only in-frame clones, some missing. D and trimming come from the DNA, and the V and J calls and clone size come from that table. The table shows tens of thousands of clones, with around 89% occurring only once.

Sequences were obtained from PBMCs or T cells enriched from blood (not recorded which). The source of this sequence is a woman aged 45 to 65 with acute COVID-19. V usage is TRBV14 and J usage is TRBJ2-1; D is perhaps TRBD1 (8 bases). For the CDR3, the DNA is TGTGCCAGCAGCCAACGCTTACAGGGGGAAGGCGGGAGACATGAGCAGTTCTTC. This codes for CASSQRLQGEGGRHEQFF. The full variable domain, rest sourced from reference TRBV14 and TRBJ2-1, is EAGVTQFPSHSVIEKGQTVTLRCDPISGHDNLYWYRRVMGKEIKFLLHFVKESKQDESGMPNNRFLAERTGGTYSTLKVQPAELEDSGVYFCASSQRLQGEGGRHEQFFGPGTRLTVL.